These 16 T cell receptor beta chains were sequenced from one sample in a study of cytomegalovirus exposure and HLA in healthy donors. Generated by immunoSEQ multiplex PCR, the TCRdb table keeps only in-frame clones and is missing some. The sample lists fewer than 150,000 clones; approximately 88% were seen once. The sequencing sample was made of PBMCs. The receptors were gathered from a man aged 18 to 29 in good health and CMV-seronegative.

The chain couples TRBV18 to TRBJ2-4, with TRBD1 as a possible D gene (5 bases). CDR3 length equals 15 residues. The V end lost 3 bases, the J end lost 8 bases, and 17 bases lay between the germline ends. Germline CDR1 reads KGHSH; CDR2 reads LQKENI. The CDR3 reads CASSPGPGMGDIQYF. For the CDR3, the DNA is TGTGCCAGCTCACCGGGTCCAGGGATGGGTGACATTCAGTACTTC.

The chain couples TRBV2 to TRBJ1-5, with TRBD1 matching 11 bases. The V and J ends lost 6 bases and 1 base, in that order; junction bases with no gene match: 5. The CDR3 is 16 amino acids. In germline, CDR1 is SNHLY, CDR2 FYNNEI. CDR3 region: CASSPDRGQSNQPQHF. The CDR3 DNA reads TGTGCCAGCAGCCCGGACAGGGGGCAGAGCAATCAGCCCCAGCATTTT.

The chain links TRBV19 to TRBJ2-1; 7 nucleotides line up with TRBD1. The CDR3 loop spans 15 amino acids. Germline CDR1 and CDR2: LNHDA and SQIVND (reference sequence). Trimming took 4 bases from V and 5 from J; bases not matched to a gene: 8. The DNA of the CDR3 is TGTGCCAGTAGTAAAAGGGGGCTAGAAAACAATGAGCAGTTCTTC. It translates to CASSKRGLENNEQFF.

The rearrangement joins TRBV28 to TRBJ2-2; TRBD2 matches 12 bases. Germline V gene sequence: CDR1 MDHEN, CDR2 SYDVKM. The CDR3 is 17 residues long. V trimming: 2 bases; J trimming: 4 bases; junction bases outside the gene matches: 5. CDR3 amino acids: CASSLKASGGGTGELFF. CDR3 coding DNA: TGTGCCAGCAGTTTAAAGGCTAGCGGGGGGGGCACCGGGGAGCTGTTTTTT. Supplemented by reference TRBV28 and TRBJ2-2, the full variable domain reads DVKVTQSSRYLVKRTGEKVFLECVQDMDHENMFWYRQDPGLGLRLIYFSYDVKMKEKGDIPEGYSVSREKKERFSLILESASTNQTSMYLCASSLKASGGGTGELFFGEGSRLTVL.

The gene calls are TRBV25-1 and TRBJ2-2; 9 positions agree with TRBD1. V gave up 5 bases and J gave up 5 bases; unmatched junction bases: 6. Germline V gene lookup returns CDR1 MGHDK and CDR2 SYGVNS. The CDR3 sequence is 15 residues long. CDR3 bases: TGTGCCAGCAGTACCAGACAGGGGGGGACCGGGGAGCTGTTTTTT. This sequence encodes CASSTRQGGTGELFF. Looking up the rest from reference TRBV25-1 and TRBJ2-2 gives the full variable domain: EADIYQTPRYLVIGTGKKITLECSQTMGHDKMYWYQQDPGMELHLIHYSYGVNSTEKGDLSSESTVSRIRTEHFPLTLESARPSHTSQYLCASSTRQGGTGELFFGEGSRLTVL.

The chain combines TRBV5-1 with TRBJ2-1; tentatively, D is TRBD2 (6 bases). The CDR3 sequence is 15 residues long. The V and J ends lost 0 bases and 5 bases respectively, with 12 bases between them. Germline loops: CDR1 SGHRS, CDR2 YFSETQ. CDR3 protein: CASSLVRGTNNEQFF. CDR3 coding DNA: TGCGCCAGCAGCTTGGTCCGCGGGACCAACAATGAGCAGTTCTTC. Together with reference TRBV5-1 and TRBJ2-1, the CDR3 gives the full variable domain: KAGVTQTPRYLIKTRGQQVTLSCSPISGHRSVSWYQQTPGQGLQFLFEYFSETQRNKGNFPGRFSGRQFSNSRSEMNVSTLELGDSALYLCASSLVRGTNNEQFFGPGTRLTVL.

The chain carries TRBV5-1 and TRBJ2-2; 11 bases align to TRBD2. V lost 0 bases, J lost 5 bases, and 6 bases stayed unmatched. The CDR3 runs to 17 residues. Germline V CDR1 and CDR2: SGHRS, YFSETQ. CDR3: CASSLGSGRARTGELFF. In DNA form, the CDR3 reads TGCGCCAGCAGCTTGGGTAGCGGGAGGGCCAGGACCGGGGAGCTGTTTTTT.

The rearrangement uses TRBV25-1 and TRBJ1-3; D might be TRBD1 (5 bases). The ends were cut back, 1 base at V and 2 bases at J, with 15 bases in the middle. Germline assignment: CDR1 MGHDK and CDR2 SYGVNS. The CDR3 is 17 residues long. CDR3 loop: CASSELFLTDPGNTIYF. CDR3 in DNA: TGTGCCAGCAGTGAATTGTTTTTGACAGACCCTGGAAACACCATATATTTT.

This rearrangement joins TRBV6-5 to TRBJ1-2, with 7 bases fitting TRBD1. The germline V gene encodes CDR1 MNHEY and CDR2 SVGAGI. V was pared by 0 bases and J by 2 bases, with 0 bases of the junction left unmatched. This CDR3 spans 14 amino acids. This CDR3 reads CASSYSGQNYGYTF. The CDR3 nucleotides read TGTGCCAGCAGTTACTCGGGACAGAACTATGGCTACACCTTC.

The rearrangement joins TRBV5-5 to TRBJ2-7; unclear D gene. The CDR3 length is 12 residues. Looked up from germline, CDR1 is SGHKS and CDR2 is YYEKEE (reference sequence). Trimming shortened V by 1 base and J by 9 bases, and 11 bases separated the two germline ends. This CDR3 is CASSLNDQRQYF. The CDR3 DNA is TGTGCCAGCAGCTTGAACGACCAGCGGCAGTACTTC.

The chain carries TRBV6-6 and TRBJ2-5; 9 bases agree with TRBD1. The CDR3 is 13 residues long. Per germline, CDR1 MNHNY and CDR2 SVGAGI (reference sequence). J was trimmed by 3 bases and V by 4 bases; bases with no gene match: 0. CDR3 sequence reads: CASSWTGEETQYF. In nucleotides, the CDR3 is TGTGCCAGCAGTTGGACAGGGGAAGAGACCCAGTACTTC.

This clone was seen a single time. The V call is TRBV28, the J call TRBJ1-4; D gene unclear. CDR1 is MDHEN and CDR2 is SYDVKM in the germline V gene. V was trimmed by 3 bases and J by 2 bases, leaving 13 bases between them. This CDR3 has 16 amino acids. This CDR3 reads CASSFAGAFTNEKLFF. The DNA of the CDR3 is TGTGCCAGCAGTTTTGCGGGAGCGTTCACTAATGAAAAACTGTTTTTT.

The genes are TRBV10-3 and TRBJ2-5; 10 bases fit TRBD2. The germline gives CDR1 ENHRY, CDR2 SYGVKD. V lost 6 bases, J lost 7 bases, and 8 bases stayed unmatched. The CDR3 loop spans 14 amino acids. This chain's CDR3 is CAISSAGGSGTQYF. CDR3 nucleotides: TGTGCCATCAGCTCAGCGGGAGGGTCAGGGACCCAGTACTTC.

This CDR3 reads CASSQALDSHSGNTIYF. The CDR3 nucleotides are TGCGCCAGCAGCCAAGCATTGGACAGCCACTCTGGAAACACCATATATTTT. This chain connects TRBV4-3 to TRBJ1-3, with D tentatively TRBD1 (6 bases). The CDR3 is 17 residues long. The germline V gene has CDR1 LGHNA and CDR2 YSLEER. The V gene lost 1 base and the J gene lost 0 bases, with 13 bases spanning the gap.

The V gene is TRBV6-6, the J gene TRBJ2-3; TRBD2 agrees at 7 bases. Germline loops: CDR1 MNHNY, CDR2 SVGAGI (reference sequence). The length of the CDR3 is 15 residues. V shed 6 bases and J 2 bases; nucleotides not matched to a gene: 8. In DNA, the CDR3 is TGTGCCAGCAGGGCTAGCGGATCTAACACAGATACGCAGTATTTT. Translating gives CASRASGSNTDTQYF.

The rearrangement uses TRBV5-6 and TRBJ2-7; D is possibly TRBD1 (6 bases). The CDR3 loop spans 14 amino acids. The V gene lost 6 bases and the J gene lost 1 base, with 14 bases spanning the gap. Looked up from germline, CDR1 is SGHDT and CDR2 is YYEEEE. Here the CDR3 reads CASIRGDTSYEQYF. CDR3 nucleotides: TGTGCCAGCATTCGTGGGGACACTTCCTACGAGCAGTACTTC.